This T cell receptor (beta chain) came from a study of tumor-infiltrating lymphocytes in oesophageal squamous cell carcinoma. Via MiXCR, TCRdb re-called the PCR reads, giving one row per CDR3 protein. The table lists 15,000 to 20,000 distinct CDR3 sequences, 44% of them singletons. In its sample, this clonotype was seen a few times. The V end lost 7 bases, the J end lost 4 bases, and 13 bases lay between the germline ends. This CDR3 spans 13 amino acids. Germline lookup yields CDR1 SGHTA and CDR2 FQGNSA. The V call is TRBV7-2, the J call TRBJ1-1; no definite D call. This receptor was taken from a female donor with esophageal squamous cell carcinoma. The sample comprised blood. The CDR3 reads CASNPRICTEAFF. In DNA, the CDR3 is TGTGCCAGCAACCCCAGAATATGCACTGAAGCTTTCTTT.